This entry concerns a single TCR beta chain. The table came from immunoSEQ multiplex PCR; TCRdb's copy has only in-frame clones and leaves some out. The sample has more than 13,000 clones; 80% are singletons. The data were taken from a study of technical replicates of blood from a handful of donors. The junction had 8 bases not matched to a gene; V was cut back by 5 bases and J by 4 bases. There are 15 residues in the CDR3. Germline lookup yields CDR1 MNHNY and CDR2 SVGAGI (reference sequence). The clonotype was recovered from a human donor in good health. Sequencing was performed on PBMCs. V and J are TRBV6-6 and TRBJ1-1; 9 bases fit TRBD1. The DNA for the CDR3 is TGTGCCAGCAGTACCAGGGACAGGGCTATCACTGAAGCTTTCTTT. This gives the protein CASSTRDRAITEAFF.